These T cell receptor beta chains were read from a single sample in a study of blood T cell repertoires in COVID-19. TCRdb keeps only in-frame clones here, not all; method: immunoSEQ multiplex PCR. The sample yields over 250,000 clones, around 90% seen once. Material: peripheral blood. The origin of the receptors is a man aged 60 to 75 who had recovered from COVID-19. The CDR3 runs from the conserved cysteine through the conserved F or W. D genes are given only for firm matches. Clone size is stated in some rows and not others, as once, few, many or a class when expanded.

D,J,size,V,DNA,CDR3
.,TRBJ1-2,once,TRBV7-2,TGTGCCAGCAGCTTGGGCCCCCAGTATGGCTACACCTTC,CASSLGPQYGYTF
.,TRBJ1-6,.,TRBV9,TGTGCCAGCAGCGTAATGGAGTATAATTCACCCCTCCACTTT,CASSVMEYNSPLHF
.,TRBJ2-7,once,TRBV6-5,TGTGCCAGCAGTTACGTTAGGGGAAGCGAGCAGTACTTC,CASSYVRGSEQYF
.,TRBJ1-1,.,TRBV5-4,TGTGCCATTATTCTTGGGGCAGGGAGGTACACTGAAGCTTTCTTT,CAIILGAGRYTEAFF
.,TRBJ1-2,.,TRBV19,TGTGCCAGTAGCACCCAGGGATCCTATGGCTACACCTTC,CASSTQGSYGYTF
.,TRBJ2-7,.,TRBV5-4,TGTGCCAGCAGCTTAGGATTACAGGGCTACGAGCAGTACTTC,CASSLGLQGYEQYF
TRBD2,TRBJ2-5,.,TRBV3-1/TRBV3-2,TGTGCCAGCAGACTAGCGGGGGTTGAGACCCAGTACTTC,CASRLAGVETQYF
.,TRBJ2-2,.,TRBV7-3,TGTGCCAGCAGCTTACAGGGCGGCACGAACACCGGGGAGCTGTTTTTT,CASSLQGGTNTGELFF
.,TRBJ2-5,.,TRBV15,TGTGCCACCAGCAGAGCACAGGATAACCAAGAGACCCAGTACTTC,CATSRAQDNQETQYF
TRBD1,TRBJ2-1,.,TRBV5-6,TGTGCCAGCAGCTTGAGGTTAGGGGGCTTCTCCTACAATGAGCAGTTCTTC,CASSLRLGGFSYNEQFF
.,TRBJ2-1,.,TRBV6-6,TGTGCCAGCAGTTACGTGGGAGAGGATCAGTTCTTC,CASSYVGEDQFF
TRBD1,TRBJ1-1,few,TRBV27,TGTGCCAGCAGTTCGAACAGGGGAACTGAAGCTTTCTTT,CASSSNRGTEAFF
TRBD2,TRBJ2-7,once,TRBV7-6,TGTGCCAGCAGCCCAGGGACTAGCGGGAATAGCTACGAGCAGTACTTC,CASSPGTSGNSYEQYF
.,TRBJ1-1,.,TRBV5-1,TGCGCCAGCAGCCAACAGGGTTTCGGCACTGAAGCTTTCTTT,CASSQQGFGTEAFF
.,TRBJ1-6,.,TRBV29-1,TGCAGCGTCTCCAAACAGGACCCCGAGATTAATTCACCCCTCCACTTT,CSVSKQDPEINSPLHF
TRBD1,TRBJ1-1,once,TRBV9,TGTGCCAGCAGCGCCGCAGGGGGACCAGCCGTCACTGAAGCTTTCTTT,CASSAAGGPAVTEAFF
.,TRBJ2-7,.,TRBV7-8,TGTGCCAGCAGCTTAGGCTCCAGGGCCACCGAGCAGTACTTC,CASSLGSRATEQYF
.,TRBJ2-7,.,TRBV9,TGTGCCAGCAGCGCGAGAGGGGGCTACGAGCAGTACTTC,CASSARGGYEQYF
.,TRBJ1-2,.,TRBV9,TGTGCCAGCAGCCCCCGATCAGTAGACAGCAGTTATGGCTACACCTTC,CASSPRSVDSSYGYTF
TRBD2,TRBJ2-1,.,TRBV18,TGTGCCAGCACCGGGACTAGCAGCAATGAGCAGTTCTTC,CASTGTSSNEQFF
.,TRBJ2-1,.,TRBV23-1,TGCGCCAGCAACTCGCGGGGCAGAAGCTCCTACAATGAGCAGTTCTTC,CASNSRGRSSYNEQFF
.,TRBJ1-4,.,TRBV29-1,TGCAGCGTTGCCCAGGTCTTAAATGAAAAACTGTTTTTT,CSVAQVLNEKLFF
.,TRBJ1-2,.,TRBV29-1,TGCAGCGCTAGACAGCACACCTCCGGCTACACCTTC,CSARQHTSGYTF
.,TRBJ2-5,.,TRBV5-4,TGTGCCAGCAGCTTGCCAGGACAAGAGACCCAGTACTTC,CASSLPGQETQYF
.,TRBJ2-3,.,TRBV5-1,TGCGCCAGCAGGCAGGACTATAGCACAGATACGCAGTATTTT,CASRQDYSTDTQYF
TRBD2,TRBJ2-7,.,TRBV30,TGTGCCTGGAGTGTATTGGGCGGGGGGCATGAGCAGTACTTC,CAWSVLGGGHEQYF
.,TRBJ1-2,.,TRBV4-1,TGCGCCAGCAGCCAAGATCGGATACAGGTAGCGGATGGCTACACCTTC,CASSQDRIQVADGYTF
.,TRBJ1-1,.,TRBV16,TGTGCCAGCAGCCAATCAGGGGCGGGGACTGAAGCTTTCTTT,CASSQSGAGTEAFF
TRBD1,TRBJ2-7,.,TRBV24-1,TGTGCCACCGTGGACAGGACCTACGAGCAGTACTTC,CATVDRTYEQYF
.,TRBJ1-6,.,TRBV13,TGTGCCAGCAGCCCAAGCCTTACAGGGATCGATTCACCCCTCCACTTT,CASSPSLTGIDSPLHF
.,TRBJ2-7,.,TRBV9,TGTGCCAGCAGCGCCGGAGGTGGAGACGAGCAGTACTTC,CASSAGGGDEQYF
TRBD1,TRBJ2-4,.,TRBV7-8,TGTGCCAGCAGCCCCCGACAGGGGGCGGGTAACATTCAGTACTTC,CASSPRQGAGNIQYF
.,TRBJ1-2,.,TRBV5-1,TGCGCCAGCAGCTTGCCAGGGGAGCACTATGGCTACACCTTC,CASSLPGEHYGYTF
TRBD1,TRBJ2-7,.,TRBV5-8,TGTGCCAGCATATTTTTCAGGGGGAGTTACGAGCAGTACTTC,CASIFFRGSYEQYF
.,TRBJ2-7,.,TRBV7-2,TGTGCCAGCAGCCTTACCTACGAGCAGTACTTC,CASSLTYEQYF
TRBD1,TRBJ2-3,.,TRBV9,TGTGCCAGCAGCGTGGCTTCGGGACAGGGGATAGATACGCAGTATTTT,CASSVASGQGIDTQYF
TRBD1,TRBJ1-1,.,TRBV30,TGTGCCTGGAGGGCAAACAGGGGGCTGGTCACTGAAGCTTTCTTT,CAWRANRGLVTEAFF